Below, 2 T cell receptor beta chains from the same sample are listed, as sequenced in a study of blood T cell repertoires in COVID-19. Clones were sequenced by immunoSEQ multiplex PCR, and TCRdb holds only the in-frame ones, with some missing. The sample comprises 95,000 to 120,000 clones, roughly 85% of which are singletons, and more than 3% rests with the top ten. The material sequenced was peripheral blood. All receptors derive from a man in his forties with acute or convalescent COVID-19.

This chain joins TRBV20-1 and TRBJ1-1; D is unclear. Between the trimmed V and J ends, which lost 3 bases and 1 base, there was a span of 6 bases. The germline gives CDR1 DFQATT, CDR2 SNEGSKA (reference sequence). The length of the CDR3 is 12 residues. CDR3 coding DNA: TGCAGTGCTAGTGTTCAGAACACTGAAGCTTTCTTT. This sequence encodes CSASVQNTEAFF.

The V call is TRBV11-2, the J call TRBJ2-1; TRBD2 agrees at 15 bases. After removal of 6 bases from V and 8 bases from J, the junction contained 5 bases not matched to a gene. The CDR3 has 15 residues. Germline assignment: CDR1 SGHAT and CDR2 FQNNGV. CDR3 DNA sequence: TGTGCCAGCAGTTATAGGACTAGCGGGGGGGATGAGCAGTTCTTC. Its protein is CASSYRTSGGDEQFF.